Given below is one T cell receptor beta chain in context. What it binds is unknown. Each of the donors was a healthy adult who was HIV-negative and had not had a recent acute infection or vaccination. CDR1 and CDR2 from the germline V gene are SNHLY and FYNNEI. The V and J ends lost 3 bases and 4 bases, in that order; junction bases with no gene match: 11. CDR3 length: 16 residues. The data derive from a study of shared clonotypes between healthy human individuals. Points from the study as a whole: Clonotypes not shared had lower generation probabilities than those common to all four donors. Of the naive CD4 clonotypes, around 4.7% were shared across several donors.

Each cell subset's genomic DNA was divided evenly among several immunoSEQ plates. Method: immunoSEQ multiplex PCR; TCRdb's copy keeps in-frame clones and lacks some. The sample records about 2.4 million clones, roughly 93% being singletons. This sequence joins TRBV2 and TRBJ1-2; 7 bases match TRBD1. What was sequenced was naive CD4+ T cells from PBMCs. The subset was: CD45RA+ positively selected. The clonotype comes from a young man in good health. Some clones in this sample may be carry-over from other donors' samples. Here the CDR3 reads CASSEQTRDSFYGYTF. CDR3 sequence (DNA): TGTGCCAGCAGTGAGCAAACCCGGGACAGCTTCTATGGCTACACCTTC.